The 19 T cell receptor beta chains below come from one sample, sequenced in a study of T cells in Graves' hyperthyroidism and ophthalmopathy. There were TCR beta CDR3 regions amplified from RNA transcripts. The HTBI primer set drove a first-round RT-PCR of the TCR CDR3. TCRdb redid the calling of the multiplex PCR reads with MiXCR, one entry per CDR3 protein. The sample consists of about 500,000 distinct CDR3 sequences, about 45% of them appearing once. Sequencing was done on a sample of peripheral blood or thyroid tissue (not recorded which). Receptor source: an adult woman with Graves' disease, either hyperthyroidism or ophthalmopathy (not recorded which).

The V and J genes are TRBV29-1 and TRBJ2-5, with TRBD1 as a possible D gene (5 bases). The V end was cut by 4 bases, the J end by 4 bases, with 19 bases between. From germline, CDR1 is SQVTM and CDR2 ANQGSEA. The CDR3 extends over 15 amino acids. The CDR3 is CSVVAGNYGSETQYF. CDR3 coding DNA: TGCAGCGTTGTGGCAGGGAACTATGGCTCAGAGACCCAGTACTTC. The full variable domain, with the rest looked up from reference TRBV29-1 and TRBJ2-5, is SAVISQKPSRDICQRGTSLTIQCQVDSQVTMMFWYRQQPGQSLTLIATANQGSEATYESGFVIDKFPISRPNLTFSTLTVSNMSPEDSSIYLCSVVAGNYGSETQYFGPGTRLLVL.

This clonotype was seen at least ten times. The chain links TRBV20-1 to TRBJ2-5; 8 bases align to TRBD1. V lost 6 bases, J lost 1 base, and 4 bases stayed unmatched. The CDR3 sequence is 13 residues long. Germline CDR1 and CDR2: DFQATT and SNEGSKA (reference sequence). CDR3 in amino acids: CSAPGQVQETQYF. The DNA for the CDR3 is TGCAGTGCCCCGGGACAGGTCCAAGAGACCCAGTACTTC.

There are many counts of this clonotype. This chain uses TRBV6-5 with TRBJ1-1; D gene ambiguous. Trimming pared 0 bases from V and 9 bases from J, leaving 5 bases between. Germline-derived CDR1 and CDR2 are MNHEY and SVGAGI. The CDR3 runs 11 residues. CDR3 nucleotide sequence: TGTGCCAGCAGTTACTCGAATAAAGCTTTCTTT. Its translation: CASSYSNKAFF.

This clonotype came up many times. The chain combines TRBV5-1 with TRBJ1-2, with 8 bases lining up with TRBD1. The CDR3 totals 16 residues. The trim removed 0 bases at V and 3 bases at J, leaving 7 bases unmatched. Germline values: CDR1 SGHRS, CDR2 YFSETQ. This CDR3 reads CASSLAPDRGHYGYTF. DNA for the CDR3: TGCGCCAGCAGCTTGGCTCCAGACAGGGGCCACTATGGCTACACCTTC.

This clonotype was detected only a few times. V gene TRBV2 combines with J gene TRBJ2-7; perhaps TRBD1 as D (5 bases). Germline V gives CDR1 SNHLY, CDR2 FYNNEI. The CDR3 sequence is 12 residues long. Trimming left V 6 bases short and J 6 bases short, with 12 bases between. CDR3 DNA: TGTGCCAGCAGCGACGACAGTCCCGAGCAGTACTTC. Its protein product is CASSDDSPEQYF.

The chain links TRBV20-1 to TRBJ2-6; 8 bases align to TRBD1. The CDR3 runs to 16 residues. Germline V CDR1 and CDR2: DFQATT, SNEGSKA (reference sequence). Germline trimming cut 6 bases from V and 0 bases from J; bases unmatched to any gene: 7. This CDR3 is CSATTGDRSGANVLTF. The CDR3 DNA follows: TGCAGTGCAACGACAGGGGACCGCTCTGGGGCCAACGTCCTGACTTTC.

The chain uses TRBV20-1 and TRBJ2-7; 10 nucleotides align to TRBD2. Looked up from germline, CDR1 is DFQATT and CDR2 is SNEGSKA (reference sequence). There are 13 residues in the CDR3. The CDR3 loop is CRGQLAGKYEQYF. The CDR3 coding sequence is TGCAGGGGCCAACTAGCGGGAAAATACGAGCAGTACTTC.

This clonotype turned up a few times. The V call is TRBV15, the J call TRBJ2-7; D tentatively reads TRBD1 or TRBD2 (5 bases each). Trimming took 3 bases from V and 3 from J, leaving 12 bases between them. The germline CDR1 and CDR2 sequences are LNHNV and YYDKDF (reference sequence). This CDR3 comprises 14 residues. The CDR3 here is CATSSWGSYYEQYF. The CDR3 DNA is TGTGCCACCAGCAGCTGGGGGAGTTACTACGAGCAGTACTTC.

V is TRBV15 and J is TRBJ1-4; maybe TRBD1 (5 bases). This CDR3 has 15 amino acids. V was clipped by 6 bases and J by 0 bases, with 11 bases between them. Germline values: CDR1 LNHNV, CDR2 YYDKDF (reference sequence). In nucleotides, the CDR3 is TGTGCCACCAGTCAGGGATTGACAACTAATGAAAAACTGTTTTTT. Protein: CATSQGLTTNEKLFF.

This clonotype was seen a single time. This sequence joins TRBV29-1 and TRBJ1-1, with D hard to call. V was shortened by 7 bases and J by 4 bases, with 22 bases between the two germline ends. The CDR3 has 15 amino acids. CDR1 SQVTM and CDR2 ANQGSEA come from the germline V gene. The CDR3 sequence is CSAGKGRQVATEAFF. CDR3 in DNA: TGCAGCGCCGGGAAAGGACGGCAGGTTGCCACTGAAGCTTTCTTT.

CDR3 nucleotide sequence: TGTGCCAGCGCTATAGGACAGGGGTTCCGCAAGGAGCAGTACTTC. This translates into CASAIGQGFRKEQYF. The chain carries TRBV10-3 and TRBJ2-7; TRBD1 matches at 9 bases. The J segment lost 7 bases and the V segment lost 10 bases, leaving 17 bases of the junction unmatched. The germline CDR1 and CDR2 sequences are ENHRY and SYGVKD. This CDR3 comprises 15 residues.

At least ten counts were recorded for this clonotype. The genes are TRBV5-5 and TRBJ1-1; D remains unclear. Germline CDR1 is SGHKS and CDR2 is YYEKEE (reference sequence). The V end was cut by 5 bases, the J end by 1 base, with 9 bases between. The CDR3 length is 13 residues. The chain's CDR3 is CASSRAENTEAFF. DNA for the CDR3: TGTGCCAGCAGTAGGGCAGAGAACACTGAAGCTTTCTTT.

This sequence joins TRBV10-3 and TRBJ1-4, with 8 bases fitting TRBD1. The length of the CDR3 is 15 residues. Germline trimming cut 5 bases from V and 5 bases from J; bases unmatched to any gene: 7. Looked up from germline, CDR1 is ENHRY and CDR2 is SYGVKD. DNA for the CDR3: TGTGCCATCAGTCGCGCGACAGGGGAAAATGAAAAACTGTTTTTT. Amino acid sequence: CAISRATGENEKLFF.

This chain links TRBV2 with TRBJ1-2; TRBD1 is a possible D gene (6 bases). V gave up 6 bases and J gave up 0 bases, with 11 bases separating them. Germline CDR1 SNHLY, CDR2 FYNNEI. The CDR3 totals 14 residues. As DNA, the CDR3 is TGTGCCAGCAGGGATGACAGGACTAACTATGGCTACACCTTC. Translating gives CASRDDRTNYGYTF. The entire variable domain, with the rest obtained from reference TRBV2 and TRBJ1-2, is as follows: EPEVTQTPSHQVTQMGQEVILRCVPISNHLYFYWYRQILGQKVEFLVSFYNNEISEKSEIFDDQFSVERPDGSNFTLKIRSTKLEDSAMYFCASRDDRTNYGYTFGSGTRLTVV.

The chain carries TRBV4-3 and TRBJ1-2; D is possibly TRBD1 (5 bases). The CDR3 runs 16 residues. Trimming pared 0 bases from V and 8 bases from J, leaving 19 bases between. Per germline, CDR1 LGHNA and CDR2 YSLEER. For the CDR3, the DNA is TGCGCCAGCAGCCAAGATTGGGGCAGCGAACTATTAGGCTACACCTTC. The encoded protein is CASSQDWGSELLGYTF.

The chain carries TRBV4-1 and TRBJ1-5; 7 nucleotides line up with TRBD1. The ends lost 1 base at V and 3 bases at J; junction bases unmatched: 6. This CDR3 has 16 residues. Germline CDR1 MGHRA, CDR2 YSYEKL. CDR3 DNA: TGCGCCAGCAGCCAAGTGAGCAGGGGGAACAATCAGCCCCAGCATTTT. Amino acids: CASSQVSRGNNQPQHF.

The chain carries TRBV4-1 and TRBJ1-3; maybe TRBD1 (5 bases). Per the germline V gene, CDR1 is MGHRA and CDR2 is YSYEKL. Trimming took off 4 bases at V and 3 bases at J, with 13 bases between the two ends. This CDR3 is built from 15 residues. In DNA, the CDR3 is TGCGCCAGCAGCCCCCCTAAGGGGAATGGAAACACCATATATTTT. This translates into CASSPPKGNGNTIYF.

J is TRBJ1-1 and V is TRBV5-1, with TRBD1 matching over 9 bases. The CDR3 runs 16 residues. The germline CDR1 and CDR2 sequences are SGHRS and YFSETQ. J gave up 4 bases and V 2 bases, and 9 bases lay outside the gene matches. The CDR3 sequence: CASSLTQGAPGTEAFF. DNA for the CDR3: TGCGCCAGCAGCTTAACACAGGGGGCCCCGGGCACTGAAGCTTTCTTT. The variable domain in full, with the rest retrieved from reference TRBV5-1 and TRBJ1-1, is KAGVTQTPRYLIKTRGQQVTLSCSPISGHRSVSWYQQTPGQGLQFLFEYFSETQRNKGNFPGRFSGRQFSNSRSEMNVSTLELGDSALYLCASSLTQGAPGTEAFFGQGTRLTVV.

This chain links TRBV11-2 with TRBJ1-3; no firm D call. The germline V gene encodes CDR1 SGHAT and CDR2 FQNNGV. The CDR3 consists of 14 residues. V gave up 6 bases and J gave up 0 bases, with 9 bases separating them. CDR3: CASRNTRSGNTIYF. CDR3 nucleotide sequence: TGTGCCAGCAGAAACACTCGCTCTGGAAACACCATATATTTT.